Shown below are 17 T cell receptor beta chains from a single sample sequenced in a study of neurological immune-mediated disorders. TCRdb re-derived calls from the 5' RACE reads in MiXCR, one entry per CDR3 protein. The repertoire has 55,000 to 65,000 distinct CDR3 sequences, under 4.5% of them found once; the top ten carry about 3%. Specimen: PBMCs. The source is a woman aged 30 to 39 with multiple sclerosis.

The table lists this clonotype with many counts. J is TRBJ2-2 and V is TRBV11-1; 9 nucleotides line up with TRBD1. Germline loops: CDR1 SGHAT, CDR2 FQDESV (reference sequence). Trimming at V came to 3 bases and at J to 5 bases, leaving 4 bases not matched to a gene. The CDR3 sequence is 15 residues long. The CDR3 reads CASSFRTGETGELFF. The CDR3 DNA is TGTGCCAGCAGCTTCCGGACAGGGGAGACCGGGGAGCTGTTTTTT.

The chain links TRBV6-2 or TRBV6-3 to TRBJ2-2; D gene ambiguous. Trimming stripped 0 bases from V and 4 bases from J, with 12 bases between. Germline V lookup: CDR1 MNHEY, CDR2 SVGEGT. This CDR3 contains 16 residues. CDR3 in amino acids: CASSYSAGLSTGELFF. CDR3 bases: TGTGCCAGCAGTTACTCGGCAGGCCTGAGCACCGGGGAGCTGTTTTTT.

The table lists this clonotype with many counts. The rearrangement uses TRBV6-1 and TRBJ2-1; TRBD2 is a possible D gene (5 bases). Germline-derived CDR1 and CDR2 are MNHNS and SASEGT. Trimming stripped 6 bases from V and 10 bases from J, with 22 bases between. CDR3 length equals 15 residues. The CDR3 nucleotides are TGTGCCAGCAGGGGTGTTCGGACTTCCCAATCAGAGCAGTTCTTC. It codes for CASRGVRTSQSEQFF.

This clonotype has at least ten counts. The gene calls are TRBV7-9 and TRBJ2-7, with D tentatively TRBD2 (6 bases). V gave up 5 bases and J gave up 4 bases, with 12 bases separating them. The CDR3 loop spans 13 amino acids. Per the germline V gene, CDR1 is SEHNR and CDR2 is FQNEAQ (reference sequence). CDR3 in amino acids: CASSPKGLYEQYF. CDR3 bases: TGTGCCAGCAGCCCGAAGGGACTTTACGAGCAGTACTTC.

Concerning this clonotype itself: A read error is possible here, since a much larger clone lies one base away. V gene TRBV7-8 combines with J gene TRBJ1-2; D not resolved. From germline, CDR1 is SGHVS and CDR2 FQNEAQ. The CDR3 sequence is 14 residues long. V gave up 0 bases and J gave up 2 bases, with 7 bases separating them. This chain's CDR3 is CASSLANANYGYTF. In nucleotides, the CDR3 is TGTGCCAGCAGCTTAGCAAACGCCAACTATGGCTACACCTTC.

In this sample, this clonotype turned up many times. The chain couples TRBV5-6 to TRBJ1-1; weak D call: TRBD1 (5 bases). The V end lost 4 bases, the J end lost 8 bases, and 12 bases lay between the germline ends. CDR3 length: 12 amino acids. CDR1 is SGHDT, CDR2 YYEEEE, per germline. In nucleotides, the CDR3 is TGTGCCAGCAGCATACAGGAATTCGAAGCTTTCTTT. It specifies CASSIQEFEAFF.

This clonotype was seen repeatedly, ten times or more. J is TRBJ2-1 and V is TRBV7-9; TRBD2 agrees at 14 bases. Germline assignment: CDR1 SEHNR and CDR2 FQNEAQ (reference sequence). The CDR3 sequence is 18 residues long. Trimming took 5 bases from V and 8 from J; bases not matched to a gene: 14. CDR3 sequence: CASSLAPTGTSGSHEQFF. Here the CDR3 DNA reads TGTGCCAGCAGCCTTGCCCCGACCGGGACTAGCGGGAGTCATGAGCAGTTCTTC.

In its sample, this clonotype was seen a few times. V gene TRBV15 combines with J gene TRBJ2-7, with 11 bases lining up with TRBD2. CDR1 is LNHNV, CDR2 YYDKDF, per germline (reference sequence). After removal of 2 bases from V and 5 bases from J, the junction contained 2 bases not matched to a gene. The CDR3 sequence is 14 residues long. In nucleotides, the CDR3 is TGTGCCACCAGCAGACTAGCGGGAGGAGACGAGCAGTACTTC. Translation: CATSRLAGGDEQYF.

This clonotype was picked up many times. The CDR3 DNA reads as TGTGCCATCAGTGAGAGGGGGGGCCTATCCTACGAGCAGTACTTC. This translates into CAISERGGLSYEQYF. The chain uses TRBV10-3 and TRBJ2-7, with D possibly matching TRBD2 (7 bases). Germline V CDR1 and CDR2: ENHRY, SYGVKD. The ends were cut back, 2 bases at V and 1 base at J, with 12 bases in the middle. This CDR3 contains 15 residues.

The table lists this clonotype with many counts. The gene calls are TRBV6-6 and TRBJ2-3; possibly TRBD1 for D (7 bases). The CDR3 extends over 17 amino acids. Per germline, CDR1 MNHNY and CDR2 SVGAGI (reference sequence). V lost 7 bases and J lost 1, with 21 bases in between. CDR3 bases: TGTGCCAGCACCGCCGCCCTTGGCAGGGGGGGCACAGATACGCAGTATTTT. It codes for CASTAALGRGGTDTQYF.

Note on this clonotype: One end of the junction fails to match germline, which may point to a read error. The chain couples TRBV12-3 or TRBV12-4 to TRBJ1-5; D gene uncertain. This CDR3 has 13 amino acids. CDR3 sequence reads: CASSLSGNQPQNF. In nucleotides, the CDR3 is TGTGCCAGCAGTTTATCTGGCAATCAGCCCCAGAATTTT.

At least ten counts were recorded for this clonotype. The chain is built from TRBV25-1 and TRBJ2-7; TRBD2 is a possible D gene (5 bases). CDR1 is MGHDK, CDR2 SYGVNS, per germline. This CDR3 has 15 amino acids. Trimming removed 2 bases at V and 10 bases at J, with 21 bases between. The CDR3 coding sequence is TGTGCCAGCAGTGAAAGAGAGGGCAAAAGGATTCGTCAGTACTTC. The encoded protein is CASSEREGKRIRQYF.

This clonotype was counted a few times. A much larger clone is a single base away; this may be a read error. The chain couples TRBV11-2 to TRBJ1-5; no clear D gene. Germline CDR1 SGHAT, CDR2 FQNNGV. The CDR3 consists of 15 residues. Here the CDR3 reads CASSFSGREEQPQNF. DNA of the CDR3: TGTGCCAGCAGCTTTTCCGGACGAGAGGAGCAGCCCCAGAATTTT.

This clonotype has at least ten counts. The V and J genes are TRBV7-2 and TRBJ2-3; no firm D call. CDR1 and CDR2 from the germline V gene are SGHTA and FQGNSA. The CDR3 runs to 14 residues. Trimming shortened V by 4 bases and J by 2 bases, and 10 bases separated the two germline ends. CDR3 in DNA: TGTGCCAGCAGCTCTGCCGGACCCACAGATACGCAGTATTTT. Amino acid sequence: CASSSAGPTDTQYF.

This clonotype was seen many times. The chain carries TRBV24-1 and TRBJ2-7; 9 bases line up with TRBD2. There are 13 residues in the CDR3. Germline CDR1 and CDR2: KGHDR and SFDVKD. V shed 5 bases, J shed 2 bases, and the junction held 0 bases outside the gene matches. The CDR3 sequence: CATSGGGAYEQYF. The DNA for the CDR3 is TGTGCCACCAGTGGCGGGGGGGCCTACGAGCAGTACTTC.

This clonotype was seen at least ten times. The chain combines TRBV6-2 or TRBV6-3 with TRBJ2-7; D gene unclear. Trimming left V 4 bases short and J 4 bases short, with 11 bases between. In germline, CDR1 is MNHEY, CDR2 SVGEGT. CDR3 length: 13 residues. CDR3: CASSWMANYEQYF. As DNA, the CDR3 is TGTGCCAGCAGTTGGATGGCCAATTACGAGCAGTACTTC.

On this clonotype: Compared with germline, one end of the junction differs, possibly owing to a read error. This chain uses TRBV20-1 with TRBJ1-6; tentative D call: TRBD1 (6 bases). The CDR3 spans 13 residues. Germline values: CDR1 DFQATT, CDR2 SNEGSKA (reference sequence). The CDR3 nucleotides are TGCAGTGCCTCGCCAGGGGCATATTCACCCATCAACTTT. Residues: CSASPGAYSPINF.